This T cell receptor (beta chain) is from a study of blood T cells in healthy people across ages. Together with a sample-barcoded 5' primer, a J-beta primer mix was included in a second PCR lasting roughly 6 to 12 cycles. TCRdb independently ran MiXCR on the 5' RACE reads; one entry per CDR3 protein. The sample lists over 1,200,000 distinct CDR3 sequences, approximately 59% occurring once. The study's findings and limits: Among long-lived donors, naive CD4+ cells were more numerous and diversity higher than in aged donors. The unsorted PBMCs prevented any conclusive comparison of naive versus antigen-experienced cells.

This clonotype occurred once. Its antigen remains unknown. Per the germline V gene, CDR1 is MDHEN and CDR2 is SYDVKM. The CDR3 is made up of 15 amino acids. The origin of this receptor is a man younger than 35 in good health. The genes are TRBV28 and TRBJ2-5, with TRBD2 identical over 11 bases. The J call may be in error: the DNA end matches TRBJ2-7 better. The sequenced sample consisted of blood. The CDR3 is CASSRTSGSWNEQYF. In DNA, the CDR3 is TGTGCCAGCAGCAGAACTAGCGGGAGTTGGAACGAGCAGTACTTC.